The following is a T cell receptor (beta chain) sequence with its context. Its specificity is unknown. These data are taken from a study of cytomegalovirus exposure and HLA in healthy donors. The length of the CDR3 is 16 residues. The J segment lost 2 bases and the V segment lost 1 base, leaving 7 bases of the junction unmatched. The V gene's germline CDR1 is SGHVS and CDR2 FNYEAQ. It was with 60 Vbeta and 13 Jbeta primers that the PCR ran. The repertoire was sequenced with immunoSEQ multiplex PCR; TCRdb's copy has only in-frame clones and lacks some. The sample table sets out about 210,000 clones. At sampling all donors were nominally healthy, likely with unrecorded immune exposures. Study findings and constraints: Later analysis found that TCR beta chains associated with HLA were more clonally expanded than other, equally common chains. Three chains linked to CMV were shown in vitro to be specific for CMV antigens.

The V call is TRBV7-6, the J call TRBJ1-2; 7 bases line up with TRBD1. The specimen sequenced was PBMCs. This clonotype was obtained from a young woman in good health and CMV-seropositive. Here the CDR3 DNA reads TGTGCCAGCAGCTTAGGGGTACAGGGGACCAACTATGGCTACACCTTC. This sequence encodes CASSLGVQGTNYGYTF.